What follows is one TCR beta chain and its context. Its antigen is currently unknown. This CDR3 has 15 amino acids. V trimming: 5 bases; J trimming: 7 bases; junction bases outside the gene matches: 13. CDR1 is MNHEY and CDR2 is SVGEGT in the germline V gene. The source of the sample is a study of T cells in Graves' hyperthyroidism and ophthalmopathy. Study-wide points: Researchers found most expanded thyroid clonotypes above 0.001 in blood as well.

Amplification yielded TCR beta CDR3 regions, with RNA transcripts as the source. The HTBI set primed first-round TCR CDR3 RT-PCR. TCRdb used MiXCR to reprocess the multiplex PCR reads, holding one entry per CDR3 protein. Of just under 750,000 distinct CDR3 sequences in the sample, around 40% were seen once. The sequenced sample was blood. The rearrangement joins TRBV6-2 or TRBV6-3 to TRBJ1-1, with 7 bases fitting TRBD1. This sequence originates from a woman in her 40s with Graves' hyperthyroidism. This CDR3 reads CASSAIRGQVDEAFF. CDR3 coding DNA: TGTGCCAGCAGTGCGATCAGAGGACAGGTAGATGAAGCTTTCTTT.